This T cell receptor (beta chain) was sequenced in a study of CD8 T cells in ankylosing spondylitis. Regarding the study as a whole: Disease-linked clones proved CD8+ and comparatively uncommon in peripheral blood. Characteristic of ankylosing spondylitis blood, it appeared, was a TCR beta motif comprising roughly eight highly homologous variants.

Notes on this clonotype: Its target is unknown.

The authors made TCR beta libraries by quantitative 5'-RACE with molecular barcodes. MiXCR was run by TCRdb on the 5' RACE reads, yielding one entry per CDR3 protein. The sample carries 250,000 to 350,000 distinct CDR3 sequences, 15% to 25% recorded once. Trimming cost V 3 bases and J 1 base, with 12 bases left between them. CDR3 length equals 15 residues. The TCR originated in a male donor with ankylosing spondylitis or in good health (not recorded which). Sequencing was performed on blood, either unsorted or a sorted T cell fraction (not recorded which). The chain combines TRBV12-3 or TRBV12-4 with TRBJ2-5; TRBD2 might be the D (6 bases). The CDR3 sequence is CASSLSAGSQETQYF. The DNA for the CDR3 is TGTGCCAGCAGTTTGAGTGCGGGGAGCCAAGAGACCCAGTACTTC.